The T cell receptor beta chain described here comes from a study of T cell responses to AZD1222 COVID-19 vaccine. Findings of the study overall: Rises in breadth and depth of Spike-specific TCRs came after two AZD1222 doses.

The data were produced by immunoSEQ multiplex PCR, yet TCRdb's version contains in-frame clones alone and is incomplete. Seen here are about 170,000 clones, about 92% observed once, and the top ten hold approximately 4%. About this clone: Its antigen is undetermined.

This CDR3 region has 15 residues. The germline CDR1 and CDR2 sequences are SEHNR and FQNEAQ (reference sequence). V shed 4 bases and J 6 bases; nucleotides not matched to a gene: 8. J is TRBJ2-5 and V is TRBV7-9; 10 bases map to TRBD2. The origin of this receptor is an adult in good health. Sequencing used peripheral blood, obtained on day 0 of AZD1222 vaccination. In DNA form, the CDR3 reads TGTGCCAGCAGCTCCCAGAGCGGGAGGGTAAAGACCCAGTACTTC. It encodes CASSSQSGRVKTQYF.